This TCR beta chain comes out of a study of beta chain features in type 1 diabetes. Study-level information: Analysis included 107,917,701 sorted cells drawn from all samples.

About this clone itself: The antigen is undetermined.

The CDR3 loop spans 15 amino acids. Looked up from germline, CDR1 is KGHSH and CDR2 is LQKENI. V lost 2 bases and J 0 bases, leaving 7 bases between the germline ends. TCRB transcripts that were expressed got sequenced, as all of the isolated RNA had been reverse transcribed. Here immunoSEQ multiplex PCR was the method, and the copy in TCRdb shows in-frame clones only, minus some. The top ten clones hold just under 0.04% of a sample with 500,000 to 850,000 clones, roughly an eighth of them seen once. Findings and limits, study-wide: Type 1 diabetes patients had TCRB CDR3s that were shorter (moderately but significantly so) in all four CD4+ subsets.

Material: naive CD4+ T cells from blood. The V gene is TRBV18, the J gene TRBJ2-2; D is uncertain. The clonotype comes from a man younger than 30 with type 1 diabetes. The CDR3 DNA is TGTGCCAGCTCACCAGGGTCACCGAACACCGGGGAGCTGTTTTTT. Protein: CASSPGSPNTGELFF.